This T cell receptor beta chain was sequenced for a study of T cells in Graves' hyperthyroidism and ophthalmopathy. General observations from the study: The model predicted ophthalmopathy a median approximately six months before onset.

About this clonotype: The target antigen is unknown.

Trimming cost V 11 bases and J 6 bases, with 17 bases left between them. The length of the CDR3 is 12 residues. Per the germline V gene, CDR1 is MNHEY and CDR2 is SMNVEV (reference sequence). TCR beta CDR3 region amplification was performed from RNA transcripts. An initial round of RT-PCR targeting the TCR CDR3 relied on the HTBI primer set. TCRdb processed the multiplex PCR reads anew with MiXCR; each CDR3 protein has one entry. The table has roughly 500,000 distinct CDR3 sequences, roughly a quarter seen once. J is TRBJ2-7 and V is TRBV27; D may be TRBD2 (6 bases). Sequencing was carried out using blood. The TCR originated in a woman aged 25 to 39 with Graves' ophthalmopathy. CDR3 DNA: TGTGCCTCCGGGCGGGGTAACCTCGAGCAGTACTTC. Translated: CASGRGNLEQYF.